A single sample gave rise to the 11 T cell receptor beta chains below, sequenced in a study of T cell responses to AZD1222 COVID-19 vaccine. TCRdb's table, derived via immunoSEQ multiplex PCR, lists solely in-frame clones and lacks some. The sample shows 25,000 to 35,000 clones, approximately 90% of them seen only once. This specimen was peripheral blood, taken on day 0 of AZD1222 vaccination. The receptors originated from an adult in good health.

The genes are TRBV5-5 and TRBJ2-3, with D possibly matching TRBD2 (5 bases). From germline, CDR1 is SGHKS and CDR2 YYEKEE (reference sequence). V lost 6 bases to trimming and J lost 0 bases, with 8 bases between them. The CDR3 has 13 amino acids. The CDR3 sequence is CASTRTSTDTQYF. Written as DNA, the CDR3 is TGTGCCAGCACTAGGACTAGCACAGATACGCAGTATTTT. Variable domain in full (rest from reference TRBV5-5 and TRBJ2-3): DAGVTQSPTHLIKTRGQQVTLRCSPISGHKSVSWYQQVLGQGPQFIFQYYEKEERGRGNFPDRFSARQFPNYSSELNVNALLLGDSALYLCASTRTSTDTQYFGPGTRLTVL.

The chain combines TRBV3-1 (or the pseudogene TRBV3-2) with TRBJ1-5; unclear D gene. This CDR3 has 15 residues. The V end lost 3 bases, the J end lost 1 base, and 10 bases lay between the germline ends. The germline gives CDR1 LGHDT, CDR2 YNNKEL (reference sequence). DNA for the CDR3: TGTGCCAGCAGCCACAGGAGAGAAAGCAATCAGCCCCAGCATTTT. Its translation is CASSHRRESNQPQHF.

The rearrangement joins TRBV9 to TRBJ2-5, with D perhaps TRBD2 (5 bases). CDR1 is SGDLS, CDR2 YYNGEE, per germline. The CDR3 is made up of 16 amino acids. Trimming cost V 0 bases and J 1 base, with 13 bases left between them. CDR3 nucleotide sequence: TGTGCCAGCAGCGTAGCGGCTAGCCCCATCCAAGAGACCCAGTACTTC. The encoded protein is CASSVAASPIQETQYF. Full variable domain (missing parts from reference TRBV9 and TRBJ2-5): DSGVTQTPKHLITATGQRVTLRCSPRSGDLSVYWYQQSLDQGLQFLIQYYNGEERAKGNILERFSAQQFPDLHSELNLSSLELGDSALYFCASSVAASPIQETQYFGPGTRLLVL.

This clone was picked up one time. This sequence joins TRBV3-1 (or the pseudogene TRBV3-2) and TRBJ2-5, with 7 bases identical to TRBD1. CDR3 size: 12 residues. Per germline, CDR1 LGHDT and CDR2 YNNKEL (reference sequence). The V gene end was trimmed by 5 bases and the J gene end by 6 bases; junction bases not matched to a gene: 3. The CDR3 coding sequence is TGTGCCAGCAGCGGGACAGCGAAGACCCAGTACTTC. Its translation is CASSGTAKTQYF.

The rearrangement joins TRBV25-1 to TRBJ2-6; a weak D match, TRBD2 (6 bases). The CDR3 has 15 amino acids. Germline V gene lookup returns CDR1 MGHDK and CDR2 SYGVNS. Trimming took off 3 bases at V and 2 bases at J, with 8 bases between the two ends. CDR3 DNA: TGTGCCAGCAGTGAGGAGGGGACTGGGGCCAACGTCCTGACTTTC. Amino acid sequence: CASSEEGTGANVLTF. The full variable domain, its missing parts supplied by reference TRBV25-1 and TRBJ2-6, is EADIYQTPRYLVIGTGKKITLECSQTMGHDKMYWYQQDPGMELHLIHYSYGVNSTEKGDLSSESTVSRIRTEHFPLTLESARPSHTSQYLCASSEEGTGANVLTFGAGSRLTVL.

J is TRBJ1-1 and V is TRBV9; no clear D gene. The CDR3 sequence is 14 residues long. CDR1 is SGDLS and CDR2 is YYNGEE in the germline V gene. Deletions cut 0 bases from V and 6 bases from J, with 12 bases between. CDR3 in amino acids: CASSVVYETAEAFF. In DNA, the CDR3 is TGTGCCAGCAGCGTAGTTTACGAGACGGCTGAAGCTTTCTTT.

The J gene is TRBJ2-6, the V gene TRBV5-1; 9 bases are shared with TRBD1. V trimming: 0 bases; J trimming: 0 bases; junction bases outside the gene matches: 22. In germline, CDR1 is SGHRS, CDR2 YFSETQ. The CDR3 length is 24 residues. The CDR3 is CASSLGAWGTGILTALSGANVLTF. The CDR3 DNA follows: TGCGCCAGCAGCTTGGGGGCATGGGGGACAGGGATCTTAACCGCCCTCTCTGGGGCCAACGTCCTGACTTTC.

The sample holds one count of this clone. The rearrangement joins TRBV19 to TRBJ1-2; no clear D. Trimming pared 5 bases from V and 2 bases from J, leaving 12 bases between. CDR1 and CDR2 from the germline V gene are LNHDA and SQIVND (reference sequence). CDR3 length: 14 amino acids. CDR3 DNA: TGTGCCAGTAGTTCACAGTTTCCCAACTATGGCTACACCTTC. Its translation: CASSSQFPNYGYTF. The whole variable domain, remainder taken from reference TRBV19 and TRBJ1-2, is DGGITQSPKYLFRKEGQNVTLSCEQNLNHDAMYWYRQDPGQGLRLIYYSQIVNDFQKGDIAEGYSVSREKKESFPLTVTSAQKNPTAFYLCASSSQFPNYGYTFGSGTRLTVV.

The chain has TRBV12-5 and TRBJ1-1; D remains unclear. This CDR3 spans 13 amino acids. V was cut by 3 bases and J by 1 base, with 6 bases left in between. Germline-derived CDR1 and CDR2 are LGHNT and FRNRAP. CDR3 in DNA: TGTGCTAGTGGTTTTAGGGAGAACACTGAAGCTTTCTTT. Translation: CASGFRENTEAFF.

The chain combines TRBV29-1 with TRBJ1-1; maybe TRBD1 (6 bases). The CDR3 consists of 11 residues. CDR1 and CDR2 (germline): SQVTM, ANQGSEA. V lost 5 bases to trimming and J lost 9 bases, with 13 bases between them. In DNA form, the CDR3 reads TGCAGCGTTACTAGGACAGAGAAAGCTTTCTTT. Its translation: CSVTRTEKAFF.

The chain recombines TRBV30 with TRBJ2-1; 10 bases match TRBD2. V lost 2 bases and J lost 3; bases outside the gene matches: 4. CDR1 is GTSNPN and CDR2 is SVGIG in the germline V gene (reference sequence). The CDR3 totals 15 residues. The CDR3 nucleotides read TGTGCCTGGAGTCCCCGACTAGCGGGCTACAATGAGCAGTTCTTC. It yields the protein CAWSPRLAGYNEQFF.